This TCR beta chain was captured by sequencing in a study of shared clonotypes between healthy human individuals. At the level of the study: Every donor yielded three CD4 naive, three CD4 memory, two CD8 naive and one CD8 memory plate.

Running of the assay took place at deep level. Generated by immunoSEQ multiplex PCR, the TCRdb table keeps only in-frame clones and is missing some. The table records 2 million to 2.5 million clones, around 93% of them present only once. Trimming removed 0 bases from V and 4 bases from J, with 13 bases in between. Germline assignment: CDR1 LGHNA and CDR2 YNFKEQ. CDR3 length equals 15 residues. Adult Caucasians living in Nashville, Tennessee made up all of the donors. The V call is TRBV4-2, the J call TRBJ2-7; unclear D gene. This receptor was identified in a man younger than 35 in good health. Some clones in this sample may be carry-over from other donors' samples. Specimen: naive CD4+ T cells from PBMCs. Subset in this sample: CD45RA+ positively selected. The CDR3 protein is CASSQEGRLEYEQYF. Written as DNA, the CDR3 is TGTGCCAGCAGCCAAGAAGGGCGTTTGGAGTACGAGCAGTACTTC.